Listed below are T cell receptor beta chains from one sample, sequenced in a study of T cells in Graves' hyperthyroidism and ophthalmopathy. TCRdb re-called the multiplex PCR reads with MiXCR, one entry per CDR3 protein. The repertoire holds about 200,000 distinct CDR3 sequences, with around 17% as singletons. The sequenced material came from blood. All receptors derive from a man between 35 and 55 years old with Graves' hyperthyroidism. The CDR3 runs from the conserved cysteine through the conserved F or W. D genes are given only for firm matches. The listing skips clone size in some rows; elsewhere it reads once, few, many or a size class.

V: TRBV4-2
size: .
J: TRBJ2-2
D: TRBD2
CDR3: CASSQDTGGNTGELFF
DNA: TGTGCCAGCAGCCAAGACACGGGGGGGAACACCGGGGAGCTGTTTTTT

V: TRBV28
size: .
J: TRBJ2-5
D: .
CDR3: CASQTGGETQYF
DNA: TGTGCCAGCCAGACAGGCGGAGAGACCCAGTACTTC

V: TRBV5-1
size: many
J: TRBJ2-5
D: TRBD1
CDR3: CASSKGTGGAETQYF
DNA: TGCGCCAGCAGCAAAGGGACAGGGGGAGCCGAGACCCAGTACTTC

V: TRBV29-1
size: few
J: TRBJ1-2
D: TRBD1
CDR3: CSVDPGQGGYTF
DNA: TGCAGCGTTGACCCCGGACAGGGTGGATACACCTTC

V: TRBV19
size: few
J: TRBJ2-7
D: TRBD1
CDR3: CASSEGGRIYEQYF
DNA: TGTGCCAGTTCAGAAGGGGGCCGCATCTACGAGCAGTACTTC

V: TRBV2
size: many
J: TRBJ2-3
D: TRBD2
CDR3: CASSPRLAGGQDTQYF
DNA: TGTGCCAGCAGCCCTAGACTAGCGGGGGGGCAAGATACGCAGTATTTT

V: TRBV4-3
size: many
J: TRBJ1-1
D: .
CDR3: CASSQHQFMNTEAFF
DNA: TGCGCCAGCAGCCAGCATCAGTTCATGAACACTGAAGCTTTCTTT

V: TRBV20-1
size: many
J: TRBJ1-5
D: .
CDR3: CSAVRDNNQPQHF
DNA: TGCAGTGCCGTCCGGGACAACAATCAGCCCCAGCATTTT

V: TRBV5-1
size: .
J: TRBJ2-1
D: TRBD1
CDR3: CASSLEVTGGDEQFF
DNA: TGCGCCAGCAGCTTGGAGGTGACAGGGGGCGATGAGCAGTTCTTC

V: TRBV12-3/TRBV12-4
size: many
J: TRBJ2-5
D: TRBD1
CDR3: CASSSTGAGTQYF
DNA: TGTGCCAGCAGTTCTACAGGGGCAGGGACCCAGTACTTC

V: TRBV15
size: .
J: TRBJ2-1
D: TRBD1
CDR3: CATSRARDSPSYNEQFF
DNA: TGTGCCACCAGCAGAGCTCGGGACAGCCCCTCCTACAATGAGCAGTTCTTC

V: TRBV7-2
size: many
J: TRBJ1-2
D: .
CDR3: CASSRNYGYTF
DNA: TGTGCCAGCAGCCGGAACTATGGCTACACCTTC

V: TRBV5-1
size: many
J: TRBJ2-1
D: TRBD2
CDR3: CASSAGRGLAGGNEQFF
DNA: TGCGCCAGCAGCGCCGGCCGGGGACTAGCGGGGGGCAATGAGCAGTTCTTC

V: TRBV5-1
size: few
J: TRBJ2-2
D: .
CDR3: CASSLNPWGELFF
DNA: TGCGCCAGCAGCTTGAACCCTTGGGGGGAGCTGTTTTTT

V: TRBV7-2
size: .
J: TRBJ2-1
D: .
CDR3: CASSLETKRKFF
DNA: TGTGCCAGCAGCTTAGAAACCAAGCGTAAGTTCTTC

V: TRBV7-2
size: .
J: TRBJ1-4
D: .
CDR3: CASSNEPGTATTNEKLFF
DNA: TGTGCCAGCAGTAATGAACCCGGGACCGCAACAACTAATGAAAAACTGTTTTTT

V: TRBV28
size: many
J: TRBJ1-2
D: .
CDR3: CASSTLWGAGYTF
DNA: TGTGCCAGCAGTACCCTCTGGGGGGCTGGCTACACCTTC

V: TRBV4-3
size: .
J: TRBJ1-6
D: .
CDR3: CASSQDLRVGNSPLHF
DNA: TGCGCCAGCAGCCAAGATTTAAGGGTGGGTAATTCACCCCTCCACTTT

V: TRBV7-3
size: .
J: TRBJ2-1
D: TRBD2
CDR3: CASSLVGLAGDTYNEQFF
DNA: TGTGCCAGCAGCTTAGTAGGGCTAGCGGGGGATACCTACAATGAGCAGTTCTTC

V: TRBV2
size: many
J: TRBJ2-5
D: TRBD2
CDR3: CASSETERGGQETQYF
DNA: TGTGCCAGCAGTGAAACTGAGCGGGGGGGACAAGAGACCCAGTACTTC

V: TRBV12-3/TRBV12-4
size: few
J: TRBJ2-7
D: .
CDR3: CASSLALGHPGEQYF
DNA: TGTGCCAGCAGTTTAGCGCTTGGACACCCTGGAGAGCAGTACTTC

V: TRBV5-1
size: many
J: TRBJ2-1
D: TRBD2
CDR3: CASSVLARSYNEQFF
DNA: TGCGCCAGCAGCGTACTAGCGAGGTCCTACAATGAGCAGTTCTTC

V: TRBV7-9
size: few
J: TRBJ1-1
D: .
CDR3: CASSPRTFEAFF
DNA: TGTGCCAGCAGCCCGAGGACATTTGAAGCTTTCTTT

V: TRBV10-3
size: many
J: TRBJ2-4
D: TRBD1
CDR3: CAISQDRGLNIQYF
DNA: TGTGCCATCAGTCAGGACAGGGGTTTAAACATTCAGTACTTC